Following are 22 T cell receptor beta chains from one sample sequenced in a study of blood T cells in healthy people across ages. Primers used in a second PCR of roughly 6 to 11 cycles were a sample-barcoded 5' primer and a J-beta primer mix. TCRdb processed the 5' RACE reads anew with MiXCR; each CDR3 protein has one entry. Of about 570,000 distinct CDR3 sequences in the sample, roughly a quarter were seen once. The sequenced material came from blood. The receptors derive from a woman between 65 and 79 years old in good health.

The chain links TRBV5-6 to TRBJ1-5, with a possible D match to TRBD1 (5 bases). This CDR3 is 15 amino acids long. The germline CDR1 and CDR2 sequences are SGHDT and YYEEEE. With 0 bases removed from V and 9 bases from J, the gap between germline ends came to 16 bases. The CDR3, as DNA: TGTGCCAGCAGCTTGGGGGGACTTAATGGTGGGCCCCAGCATTTT. Translating it yields CASSLGGLNGGPQHF.

The chain links TRBV4-2 to TRBJ2-7; D gene ambiguous. There are 16 residues in the CDR3. Germline V CDR1 and CDR2: LGHNA, YNFKEQ. Trimming shortened V by 0 bases and J by 0 bases, and 12 bases separated the two germline ends. The CDR3 loop is CASSQEHQKSSYEQYF. CDR3 DNA: TGTGCCAGCAGCCAAGAACATCAGAAAAGCTCCTACGAGCAGTACTTC.

This clonotype was observed a handful of times. The DNA for the CDR3 is TGTGCCAGCAGGACTAGACTAGCGGGGGGGATCTACGAGCAGTACTTC. This codes for CASRTRLAGGIYEQYF. V usage is TRBV28 and J usage is TRBJ2-7, with 14 bases identical to TRBD2. Germline CDR1 is MDHEN and CDR2 is SYDVKM. The CDR3 totals 16 residues. Trimming cost V 6 bases and J 3 bases; bases outside gene matches: 7.

This chain joins TRBV29-1 and TRBJ1-1; 7 bases are a match to TRBD1. The J segment lost 4 bases and the V segment lost 4 bases, leaving 12 bases of the junction unmatched. The CDR3 covers 15 residues. Germline V gene lookup returns CDR1 SQVTM and CDR2 ANQGSEA. CDR3 sequence: CSVVGGYRGSTEAFF. The DNA for the CDR3 is TGCAGCGTTGTAGGGGGGTACAGGGGAAGCACTGAAGCTTTCTTT.

This clonotype was seen a few times. The chain combines TRBV18 with TRBJ1-1, with a weak D call TRBD1 (5 bases). V was shortened by 5 bases and J by 1 base, with 11 bases between the two germline ends. Germline CDR1 is KGHSH and CDR2 is LQKENI. The CDR3 runs 14 residues. DNA of the CDR3: TGTGCCAGCTCAGGAGACAGACAGAACACTGAAGCTTTCTTT. Translation: CASSGDRQNTEAFF. The complete variable domain, with remaining parts taken from reference TRBV18 and TRBJ1-1, reads NAGVMQNPRHLVRRRGQEARLRCSPMKGHSHVYWYRQLPEEGLKFMVYLQKENIIDESGMPKERFSAEFPKEGPSILRIQQVVRGDSAAYFCASSGDRQNTEAFFGQGTRLTVV.

This clonotype was counted at least ten times. This chain links TRBV3-1 with TRBJ2-7, with a tentative D call TRBD2 (5 bases). There are 12 residues in the CDR3. Germline assignment: CDR1 LGHDT and CDR2 YNNKEL (reference sequence). The V and J ends lost 4 bases and 2 bases respectively, with 6 bases between them. The CDR3, as DNA: TGTGCCAGCAGCCCCGGGACCTACGAGCAGTACTTC. It codes for CASSPGTYEQYF.

The rearrangement uses TRBV4-3 and TRBJ2-4; the D gene could be TRBD1 or TRBD2 (7 bases each). With 0 bases removed from V and 8 bases from J, the gap between germline ends came to 17 bases. The germline V gene has CDR1 LGHNA and CDR2 YSLEER. The length of the CDR3 is 16 residues. As DNA, the CDR3 is TGCGCCAGCAGCCAAGATCGGGGAGGGGGCGTAGACATTCAGTACTTC. Translation gives CASSQDRGGGVDIQYF.

This clonotype was seen a handful of times. This rearrangement joins TRBV7-9 to TRBJ2-3; D uncertain. The length of the CDR3 is 14 residues. V lost 4 bases to trimming and J lost 0 bases, with 8 bases between them. The germline CDR1 and CDR2 sequences are SEHNR and FQNEAQ (reference sequence). CDR3 residues: CASSSLESTDTQYF. CDR3 DNA: TGTGCCAGCAGCTCCCTAGAGAGCACAGATACGCAGTATTTT.

The gene calls are TRBV7-2 and TRBJ1-3; no clear D. This CDR3 has 13 amino acids. Per the germline V gene, CDR1 is SGHTA and CDR2 is FQGNSA. V gave up 1 base and J gave up 4 bases, with 5 bases separating them. Here the CDR3 DNA reads TGTGCCAGCAGCTTAGAACCCGGAAACACCATATATTTT. It yields the protein CASSLEPGNTIYF.

This clonotype has a handful of counts. A much more abundant neighbour one base away suggests this may be a read error. The chain links TRBV3-1 to TRBJ1-2; no clear D gene. Trimming shortened V by 4 bases and J by 6 bases, and 12 bases separated the two germline ends. Germline assignment: CDR1 LGHDT and CDR2 YNNKEL (reference sequence). This CDR3 region has 13 residues. CDR3 nucleotide sequence: TGTGCCAGCAGCCTGCGGGCTCTGCATGGCTACACCTTC. This codes for CASSLRALHGYTF.

The chain carries TRBV27 and TRBJ2-6; tentatively, D is TRBD1 (5 bases). CDR3 length: 17 amino acids. Germline CDR1 reads MNHEY; CDR2 reads SMNVEV (reference sequence). V lost 6 bases to trimming and J lost 3 bases, with 18 bases between them. The DNA for the CDR3 is TGTGCCAGCAGCCTATCTGGGGCCGGCGTTGGGGCCAACGTCCTGACTTTC. Translated, it gives CASSLSGAGVGANVLTF.

V is TRBV29-1 and J is TRBJ2-5, with D uncertain. The CDR3 consists of 11 residues. Per germline, CDR1 SQVTM and CDR2 ANQGSEA. Trimming left V 4 bases short and J 5 bases short, with 8 bases between. CDR3 residues: CSVAQRETQYF. Written as DNA, the CDR3 is TGCAGCGTTGCCCAGAGGGAGACCCAGTACTTC.

The chain combines TRBV7-2 with TRBJ2-7; no firm D call. The CDR3 is 15 amino acids. Trimming left V 5 bases short and J 6 bases short, with 20 bases between. The germline V gene encodes CDR1 SGHTA and CDR2 FQGNSA. In DNA form, the CDR3 reads TGTGCCAGCAGCCGCGGACGGAATTACTCACCCGAGCAGTACTTC. Encoded protein: CASSRGRNYSPEQYF.

This clonotype was seen once. The chain uses TRBV6-2 or TRBV6-3 and TRBJ1-5; D uncertain. Between the trimmed V and J ends, which lost 3 bases and 3 bases, there was a span of 9 bases. Germline-derived CDR1 and CDR2 are MNHEY and SVGEGT. This CDR3 region has 14 residues. CDR3 nucleotide sequence: TGTGCCAGCAGTTATAACGGACTCAATCAGCCCCAGCATTTT. This translates into CASSYNGLNQPQHF.

V is TRBV7-2 and J is TRBJ2-1, with a possible D match to TRBD1 (6 bases). Germline lookup yields CDR1 SGHTA and CDR2 FQGNSA. The CDR3 has 16 amino acids. V lost 1 base and J lost 5, with 15 bases in between. The CDR3, as DNA: TGTGCCAGCAGCTTAGGAGGGTCAGGGGCCCACAATGAGCAGTTCTTC. This gives the protein CASSLGGSGAHNEQFF.

Regarding this clonotype: Germline and junction disagree at one end, which may indicate a read error. The CDR3 is CASRQDWRGRTDTQYF. The CDR3 DNA reads TGCGCCAGCCGCCAAGATTGGCGGGGGCGCACAGATACGCAGTATTTT. J is TRBJ2-3 and V is TRBV4-1, with D maybe TRBD2 (7 bases). In germline, CDR1 is MGHRA, CDR2 YSYEKL. The CDR3 is made up of 16 amino acids.

In this sample, this clonotype turned up a few times. The genes are TRBV18 and TRBJ2-2; 7 nucleotides agree with TRBD1. The CDR3 length is 17 residues. Looked up from germline, CDR1 is KGHSH and CDR2 is LQKENI. V shed 6 bases, J shed 0 bases, and the junction held 10 bases outside the gene matches. This CDR3 is CASSLDRSAPNTGELFF. CDR3 bases: TGTGCCAGCTCCCTGGACAGGTCTGCACCGAACACCGGGGAGCTGTTTTTT.

This clonotype was detected only a few times. The V and J genes are TRBV28 and TRBJ2-3; 15 bases match TRBD2. The germline gives CDR1 MDHEN, CDR2 SYDVKM. Trimming removed 8 bases from V and 4 bases from J; junction bases left unmatched: 1. CDR3 size: 14 residues. The CDR3 reads CASGLAGGPDTQYF. DNA of the CDR3: TGTGCCAGCGGACTAGCGGGGGGGCCAGATACGCAGTATTTT.

In its sample, this clonotype was seen a few times. The chain employs TRBV27 and TRBJ1-6; 8 bases match TRBD1. Germline trimming cut 5 bases from V and 6 bases from J; bases unmatched to any gene: 12. The CDR3 sequence is 17 residues long. CDR1 and CDR2 (germline): MNHEY, SMNVEV (reference sequence). Written as DNA, the CDR3 is TGTGCCAGCAGTCGTGTTGCTTTGGGACAGGCTAATTCACCCCTCCACTTT. It translates to CASSRVALGQANSPLHF.

The rearrangement joins TRBV5-1 to TRBJ2-3; 11 bases line up with TRBD2. Germline-derived CDR1 and CDR2 are SGHRS and YFSETQ. The CDR3 extends over 15 amino acids. V was pared by 0 bases and J by 5 bases, with 2 bases of the junction left unmatched. The CDR3 coding sequence is TGCGCCAGCAGCTTGGGACTAGCGGGGATAGATACGCAGTATTTT. Its translation is CASSLGLAGIDTQYF.

V is TRBV29-1 and J is TRBJ1-1; tentatively, D is TRBD1 (5 bases). The V end was cut by 5 bases, the J end by 2 bases, with 15 bases between. Germline V gene data show CDR1 as SQVTM and CDR2 as ANQGSEA. CDR3 length equals 14 residues. Here the CDR3 DNA reads TGCAGCGTTAGACAGAGAAGTAGAAACACTGAAGCTTTCTTT. Its translation is CSVRQRSRNTEAFF.

This clonotype was seen more than once but under ten times. The gene calls are TRBV2 and TRBJ2-4, with D possibly matching TRBD1 (5 bases). V was clipped by 3 bases and J by 0 bases, with 12 bases between them. Germline values: CDR1 SNHLY, CDR2 FYNNEI. The CDR3 totals 16 residues. The CDR3, as DNA: TGTGCCAGCAGTGATTATACAGGAACAGCCAAAAACATTCAGTACTTC. It translates to CASSDYTGTAKNIQYF.